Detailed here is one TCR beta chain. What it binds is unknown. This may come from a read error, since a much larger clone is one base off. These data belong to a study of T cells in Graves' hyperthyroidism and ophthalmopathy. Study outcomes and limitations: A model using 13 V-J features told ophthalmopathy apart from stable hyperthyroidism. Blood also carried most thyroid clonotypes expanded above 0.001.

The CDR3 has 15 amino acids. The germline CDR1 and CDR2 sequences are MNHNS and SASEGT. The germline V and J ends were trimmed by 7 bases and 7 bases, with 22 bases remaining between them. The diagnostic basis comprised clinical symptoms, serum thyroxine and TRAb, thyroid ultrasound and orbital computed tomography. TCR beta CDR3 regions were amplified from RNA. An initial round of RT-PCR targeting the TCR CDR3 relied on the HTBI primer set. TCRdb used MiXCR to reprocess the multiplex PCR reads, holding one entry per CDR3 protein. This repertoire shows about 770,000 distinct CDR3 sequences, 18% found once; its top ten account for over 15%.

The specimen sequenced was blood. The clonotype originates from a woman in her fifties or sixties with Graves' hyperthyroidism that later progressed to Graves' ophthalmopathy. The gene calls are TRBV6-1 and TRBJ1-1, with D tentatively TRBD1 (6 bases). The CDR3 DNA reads TGTGCCAGCACCAAACCCCGGACAGCCGCAAGTGAAGCTTTCTTT. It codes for CASTKPRTAASEAFF.